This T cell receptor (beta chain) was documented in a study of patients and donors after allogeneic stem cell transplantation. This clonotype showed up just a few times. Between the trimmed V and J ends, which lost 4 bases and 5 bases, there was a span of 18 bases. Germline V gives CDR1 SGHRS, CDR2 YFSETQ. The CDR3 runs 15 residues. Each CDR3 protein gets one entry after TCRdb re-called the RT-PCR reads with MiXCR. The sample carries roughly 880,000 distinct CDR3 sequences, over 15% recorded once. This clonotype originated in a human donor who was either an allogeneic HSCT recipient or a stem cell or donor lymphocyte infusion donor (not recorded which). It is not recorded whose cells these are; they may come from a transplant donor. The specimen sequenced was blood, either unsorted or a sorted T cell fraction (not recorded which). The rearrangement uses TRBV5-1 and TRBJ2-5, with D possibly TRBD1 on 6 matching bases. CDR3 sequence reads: CASSNPPGQTETQYF. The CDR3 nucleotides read TGCGCCAGCAGCAACCCCCCCGGACAGACGGAGACCCAGTACTTC.